This T cell receptor beta chain is from a study of identical twins. TCRdb re-called the 5' RACE reads with MiXCR, one entry per CDR3 protein. The data show approximately 250,000 distinct CDR3 sequences, with 6.5% to 8% seen just once and approximately 14% held by the top ten. This CDR3 comprises 17 residues. The ends lost 1 base at V and 2 bases at J; junction bases unmatched: 10. Germline V gene lookup returns CDR1 MNHEY and CDR2 SMNVEV (reference sequence). Study outcomes and limitations: In drawing conclusions, the study used cross-sectional statistical analysis and did not follow the same donors. Insertion counts were lower in abundant cord blood beta clonotypes, a trend that memory repertoires did not show.

About this clonotype: The target antigen is unknown.

The sample was also linked to a second study, of T cells expressing NK-cell markers. As that study records: Also leading the CD3+CD56-NKG2C+ fraction in a handful of donors were these clonotypes.

Sequenced: CD8+ T cells sorted from blood. V is TRBV27 and J is TRBJ2-5; 7 bases map to TRBD1. This TCR was sampled from a woman aged 18-35 years in good health. For the CDR3, the DNA is TGTGCCAGCAGTTTATTGGGCGTCAGGGGGAATCAAGAGACCCAGTACTTC. It codes for CASSLLGVRGNQETQYF.